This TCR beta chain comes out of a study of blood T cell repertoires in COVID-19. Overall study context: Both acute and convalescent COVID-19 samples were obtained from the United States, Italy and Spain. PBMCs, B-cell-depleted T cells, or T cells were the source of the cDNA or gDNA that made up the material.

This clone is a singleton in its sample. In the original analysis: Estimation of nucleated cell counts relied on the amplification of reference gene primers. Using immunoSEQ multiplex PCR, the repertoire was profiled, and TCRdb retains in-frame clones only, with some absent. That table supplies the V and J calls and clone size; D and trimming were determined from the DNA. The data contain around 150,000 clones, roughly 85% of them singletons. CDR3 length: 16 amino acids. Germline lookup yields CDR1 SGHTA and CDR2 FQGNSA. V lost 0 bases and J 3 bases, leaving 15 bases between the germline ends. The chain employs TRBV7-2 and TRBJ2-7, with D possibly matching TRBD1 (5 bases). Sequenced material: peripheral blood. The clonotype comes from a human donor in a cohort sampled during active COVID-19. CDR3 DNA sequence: TGTGCCAGCAGCTTAGCCTTGGCAGGGTGGAACTACGAGCAGTACTTC. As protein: CASSLALAGWNYEQYF.